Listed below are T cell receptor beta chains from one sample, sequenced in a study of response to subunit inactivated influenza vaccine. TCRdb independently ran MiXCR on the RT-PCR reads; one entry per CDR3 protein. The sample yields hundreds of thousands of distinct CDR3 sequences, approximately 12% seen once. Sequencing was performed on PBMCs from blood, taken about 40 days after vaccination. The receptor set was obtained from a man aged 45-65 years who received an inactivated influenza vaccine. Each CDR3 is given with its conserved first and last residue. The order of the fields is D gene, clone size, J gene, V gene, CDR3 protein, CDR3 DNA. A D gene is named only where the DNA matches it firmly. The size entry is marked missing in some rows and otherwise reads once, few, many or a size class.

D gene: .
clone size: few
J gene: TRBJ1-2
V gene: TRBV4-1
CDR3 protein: CASSQDEPGSLWGYTF
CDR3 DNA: TGCGCCAGCAGCCAAGACGAGCCCGGGTCCCTATGGGGCTACACCTTC

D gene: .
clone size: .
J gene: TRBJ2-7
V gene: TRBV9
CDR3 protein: CASSVAGQGFEQYF
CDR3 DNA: TGTGCCAGCAGCGTAGCGGGACAAGGCTTTGAGCAGTACTTC

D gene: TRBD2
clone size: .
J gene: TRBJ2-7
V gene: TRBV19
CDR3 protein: CASSAAGLAGYEQYF
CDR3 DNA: TGTGCCAGTAGTGCGGCGGGACTAGCGGGCTACGAGCAGTACTTC

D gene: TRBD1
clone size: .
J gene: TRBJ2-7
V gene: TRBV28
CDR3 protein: CASSLASNRGRGNEQYF
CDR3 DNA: TGTGCCAGCAGTTTAGCCTCAAACAGGGGTCGAGGTAACGAGCAGTACTTC

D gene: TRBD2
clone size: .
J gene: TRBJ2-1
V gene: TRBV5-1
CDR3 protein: CASSLQLAGPTYNEQFF
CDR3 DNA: TGCGCCAGCAGCTTGCAACTAGCGGGGCCAACCTACAATGAGCAGTTCTTC

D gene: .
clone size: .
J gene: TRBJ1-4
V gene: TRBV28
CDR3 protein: CASSLPLGANEKLFF
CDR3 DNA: TGTGCCAGCAGTTTACCCCTCGGGGCTAATGAAAAACTGTTTTTT

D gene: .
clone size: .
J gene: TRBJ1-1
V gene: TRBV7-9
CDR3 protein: CASSLSLGRTEAFF
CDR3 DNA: TGTGCCAGCAGCTTGAGTCTAGGTCGGACTGAAGCTTTCTTT

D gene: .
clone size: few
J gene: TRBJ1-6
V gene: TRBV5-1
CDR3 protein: CASSLAGSSYNSPLHF
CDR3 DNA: TGCGCCAGCAGCTTGGCAGGGAGCTCCTATAATTCACCCCTCCACTTT

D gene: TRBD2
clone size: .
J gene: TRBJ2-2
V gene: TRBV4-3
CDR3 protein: CASSQEGAGGGTGELFF
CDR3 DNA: TGCGCCAGCAGCCAAGAAGGGGCCGGGGGAGGGACCGGGGAGCTGTTTTTT

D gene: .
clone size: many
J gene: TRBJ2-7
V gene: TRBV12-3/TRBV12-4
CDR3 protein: CASSLGRRLYLFEQYF
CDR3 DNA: TGTGCCAGCAGTTTAGGGCGGAGACTATACCTTTTCGAGCAGTACTTC

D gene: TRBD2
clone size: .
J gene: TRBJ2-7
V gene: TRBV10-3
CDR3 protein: CAISGVAGGSYEQYF
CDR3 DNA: TGTGCCATCAGTGGGGTAGCGGGAGGTTCCTACGAGCAGTACTTC

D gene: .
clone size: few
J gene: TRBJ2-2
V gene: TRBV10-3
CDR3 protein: CAIRDPAGELFF
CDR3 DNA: TGTGCCATCAGAGATCCTGCGGGGGAGCTGTTTTTT

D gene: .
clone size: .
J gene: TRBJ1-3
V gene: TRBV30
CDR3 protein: CAWSLPMGARGNTIYF
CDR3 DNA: TGTGCCTGGAGTCTTCCTATGGGGGCGCGAGGAAACACCATATATTTT

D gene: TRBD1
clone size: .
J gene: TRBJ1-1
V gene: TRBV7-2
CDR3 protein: CASSLVQGAKKAFF
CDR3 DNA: TGTGCCAGCAGCTTGGTGCAGGGGGCTAAAAAAGCTTTCTTT

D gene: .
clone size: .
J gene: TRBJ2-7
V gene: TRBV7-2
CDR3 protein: CASSLGHTTYEQYF
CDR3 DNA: TGTGCCAGCAGCCTCGGACACACCACCTACGAGCAGTACTTC

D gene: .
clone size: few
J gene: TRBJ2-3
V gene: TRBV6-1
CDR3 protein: CASTSPQGRGRTDTQYF
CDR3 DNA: TGTGCCAGCACGAGCCCACAGGGTAGAGGACGCACAGATACGCAGTATTTT

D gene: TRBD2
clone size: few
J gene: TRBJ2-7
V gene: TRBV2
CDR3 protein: CASRESGGFYEQYF
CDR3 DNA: TGTGCCAGCAGGGAGAGCGGGGGGTTCTACGAGCAGTACTTC

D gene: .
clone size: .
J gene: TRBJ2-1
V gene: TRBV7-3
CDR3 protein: CASSPLPGNEQFF
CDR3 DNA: TGTGCCAGCAGTCCCCTCCCAGGCAATGAGCAGTTCTTC

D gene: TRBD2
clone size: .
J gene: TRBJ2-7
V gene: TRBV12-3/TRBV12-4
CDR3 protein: CASRRQAGGPGEQYF
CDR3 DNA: TGTGCCAGCAGACGACAAGCGGGAGGGCCGGGCGAGCAGTACTTC

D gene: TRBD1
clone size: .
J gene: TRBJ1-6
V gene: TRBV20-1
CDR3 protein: CSAIRGPSYNSPLHF
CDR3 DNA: TGCAGTGCTATCAGGGGGCCCTCCTATAATTCACCCCTCCACTTT

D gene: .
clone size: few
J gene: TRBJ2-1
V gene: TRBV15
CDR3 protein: CATSRGQVSSYNEQFF
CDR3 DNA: TGTGCCACCAGCAGAGGCCAGGTCAGCTCCTACAATGAGCAGTTCTTC

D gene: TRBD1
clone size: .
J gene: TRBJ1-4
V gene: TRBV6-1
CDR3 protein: CASTKGGPNEKLFF
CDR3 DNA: TGTGCCAGCACCAAAGGGGGCCCGAATGAAAAACTGTTTTTT

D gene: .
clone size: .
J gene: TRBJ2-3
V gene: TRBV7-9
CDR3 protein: CASRPPGWDTQYF
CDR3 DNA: TGTGCCAGCAGGCCCCCAGGATGGGATACGCAGTATTTT

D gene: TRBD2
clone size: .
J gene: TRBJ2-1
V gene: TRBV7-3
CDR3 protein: CASSELAGGLGEQFF
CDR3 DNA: TGTGCCAGCAGCGAGTTAGCGGGGGGACTCGGCGAGCAGTTCTTC

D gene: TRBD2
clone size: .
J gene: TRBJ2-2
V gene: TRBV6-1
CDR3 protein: CASIGRGGPGELFF
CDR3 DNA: TGTGCCAGCATCGGCCGGGGGGGTCCCGGGGAGCTGTTTTTT

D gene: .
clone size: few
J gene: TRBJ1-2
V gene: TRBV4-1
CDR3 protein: CASSQSGTNYGYTF
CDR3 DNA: TGCGCCAGCAGCCAATCCGGAACTAACTATGGCTACACCTTC

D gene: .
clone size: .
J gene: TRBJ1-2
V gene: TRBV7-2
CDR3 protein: CASSSPRGINYGYTF
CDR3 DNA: TGTGCCAGCAGCTCCCCCCGGGGCATCAACTATGGCTACACCTTC

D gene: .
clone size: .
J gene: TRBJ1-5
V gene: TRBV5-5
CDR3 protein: CASSQGGGSGNQPQHF
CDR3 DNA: TGTGCCAGCAGCCAAGGAGGGGGTTCGGGCAATCAGCCCCAGCATTTT

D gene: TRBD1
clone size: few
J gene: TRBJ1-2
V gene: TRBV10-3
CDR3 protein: CAISAGQVLSYYGYTF
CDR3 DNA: TGTGCCATCAGTGCGGGACAGGTCCTGTCTTACTATGGCTACACCTTC

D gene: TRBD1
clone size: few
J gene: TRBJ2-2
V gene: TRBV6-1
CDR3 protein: CASRWDSTNTGELFF
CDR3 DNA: TGTGCCAGCAGATGGGACAGCACGAACACCGGGGAGCTGTTTTTT

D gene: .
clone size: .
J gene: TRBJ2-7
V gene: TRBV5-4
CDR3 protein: CASSSSQGYEQYF
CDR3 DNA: TGTGCCAGCAGCTCGTCACAGGGTTACGAGCAGTACTTC

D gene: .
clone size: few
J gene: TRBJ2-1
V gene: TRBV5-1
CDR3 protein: CASSPPSDEQFF
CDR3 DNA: TGCGCCAGCAGCCCCCCCAGCGATGAGCAGTTCTTC

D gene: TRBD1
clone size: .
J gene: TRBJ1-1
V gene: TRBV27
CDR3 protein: CASSPSPGQGKAFF
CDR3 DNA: TGTGCCAGCAGTCCTTCACCGGGACAGGGAAAAGCTTTCTTT

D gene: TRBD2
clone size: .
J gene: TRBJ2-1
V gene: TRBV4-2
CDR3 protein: CASSQVPGLAGMNEQFF
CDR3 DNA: TGTGCCAGCAGCCAAGTACCGGGACTAGCGGGCATGAATGAGCAGTTCTTC

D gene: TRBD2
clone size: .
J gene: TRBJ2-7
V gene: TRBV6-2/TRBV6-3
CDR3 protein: CASSYSIGIVAGGTYEQYF
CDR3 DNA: TGTGCCAGCAGTTACTCGATCGGCATTGTAGCGGGAGGAACCTACGAGCAGTACTTC

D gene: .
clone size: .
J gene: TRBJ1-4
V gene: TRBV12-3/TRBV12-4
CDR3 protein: CASSFGYNEKLFF
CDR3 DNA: TGTGCCAGCAGTTTTGGGTATAATGAAAAACTGTTTTTT

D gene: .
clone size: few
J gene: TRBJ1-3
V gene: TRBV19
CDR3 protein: CATSTSRISGNTIYF
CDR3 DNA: TGTGCCACGTCGACCAGTCGCATCTCTGGAAACACCATATATTTT

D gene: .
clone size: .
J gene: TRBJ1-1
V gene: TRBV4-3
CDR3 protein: CASSQDGDNSNTEAFF
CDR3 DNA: TGCGCCAGCAGCCAAGATGGAGACAACAGTAACACTGAAGCTTTCTTT

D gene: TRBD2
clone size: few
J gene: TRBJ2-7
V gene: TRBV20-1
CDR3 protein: CSALGLAGGPSSYEQYF
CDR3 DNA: TGCAGTGCCTTAGGACTAGCGGGAGGTCCGAGCTCCTACGAGCAGTACTTC

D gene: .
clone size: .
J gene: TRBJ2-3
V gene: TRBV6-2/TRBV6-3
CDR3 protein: CASSHLVGWNF
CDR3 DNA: TGTGCCAGCAGTCACCTCGTCGGTTGGAATTTT

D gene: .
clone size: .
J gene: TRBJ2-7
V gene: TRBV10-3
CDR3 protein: CAISEYGFTRYEQYF
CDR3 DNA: TGTGCCATCAGTGAGTATGGTTTCACAAGGTACGAGCAGTACTTC

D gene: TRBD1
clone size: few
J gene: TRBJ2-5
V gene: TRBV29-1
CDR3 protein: CSVEGGTGRGAQYF
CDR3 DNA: TGCAGCGTTGAGGGGGGGACAGGGCGCGGGGCCCAGTACTTC

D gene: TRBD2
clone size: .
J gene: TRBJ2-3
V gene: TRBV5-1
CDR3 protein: CASSRDYKDTQYF
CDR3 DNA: TGCGCCAGCAGTAGGGACTATAAAGATACGCAGTATTTT

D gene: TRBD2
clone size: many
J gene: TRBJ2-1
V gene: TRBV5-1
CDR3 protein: CASRTSGSSYNEQFF
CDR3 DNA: TGTGCCAGCAGAACTAGCGGGAGCTCCTACAATGAGCAGTTCTTC

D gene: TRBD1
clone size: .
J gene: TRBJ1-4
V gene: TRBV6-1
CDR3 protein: CASASTGGTGPGKLFF
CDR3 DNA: TGTGCCAGCGCCTCCACGGGAGGGACAGGGCCAGGGAAACTGTTTTTT

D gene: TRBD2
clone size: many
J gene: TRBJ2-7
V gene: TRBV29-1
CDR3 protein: CSVERETGEQYF
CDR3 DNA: TGCAGCGTTGAGCGGGAGACGGGCGAGCAGTACTTC

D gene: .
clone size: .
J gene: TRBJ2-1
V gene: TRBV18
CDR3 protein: CASSVGDGSYNEQFF
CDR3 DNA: TGTGCCAGCTCAGTCGGGGATGGGTCCTACAATGAGCAGTTCTTC

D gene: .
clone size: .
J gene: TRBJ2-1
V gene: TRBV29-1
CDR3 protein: CSGTGPQGPGEQFF
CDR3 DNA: TGCAGCGGTACTGGCCCCCAGGGCCCCGGTGAGCAGTTCTTC

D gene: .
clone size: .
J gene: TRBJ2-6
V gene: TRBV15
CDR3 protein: CATNRRGITGANVLTF
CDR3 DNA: TGTGCCACGAACAGACGAGGGATAACTGGGGCCAACGTCCTGACTTTC

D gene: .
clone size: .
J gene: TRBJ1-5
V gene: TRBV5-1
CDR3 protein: CASSLEGRHEQPQHF
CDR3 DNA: TGCGCCAGCAGCTTGGAGGGGCGGCATGAACAGCCCCAGCATTTT

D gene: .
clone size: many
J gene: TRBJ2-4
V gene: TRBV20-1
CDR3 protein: CSAREGFGNIQYF
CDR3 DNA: TGCAGTGCTAGAGAGGGATTTGGAAACATTCAGTACTTC

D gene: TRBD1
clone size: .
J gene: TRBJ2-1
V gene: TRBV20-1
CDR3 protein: CSARPTGTGFWNEQFF
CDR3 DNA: TGCAGTGCTCGACCGACCGGGACAGGGTTTTGGAATGAGCAGTTCTTC

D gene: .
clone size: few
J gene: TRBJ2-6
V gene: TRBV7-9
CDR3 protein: CASSPPGGPGANVLTF
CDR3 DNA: TGTGCCAGCAGCCCCCCGGGTGGCCCTGGGGCCAACGTCCTGACTTTC